The following is a TCR beta chain sequence with its context. The antigen remains unidentified. This entry is derived from a study of siplizumab effects on memory and regulatory T cells. The protocol was immunoSEQ multiplex PCR, while the TCRdb copy is restricted to in-frame clones and leaves out a portion. This table has more than 90,000 clones, around 90% appearing once. The V end lost 5 bases, the J end lost 8 bases, and 13 bases lay between the germline ends. Germline lookup yields CDR1 SGHTA and CDR2 FQGNSA. The CDR3 is 13 residues long. Study-level results: Unstimulated naive T cells seemed to show more diversity than memory cells did, and they also seemed to be among the major contributors to the alloresponse. Proliferating Tregs taken from siplizumab cultures were not shown to have a confirmed suppressive function. Assignment of a naive or memory phenotype failed for roughly 80-97% of the proliferating CD4+ or CD8+ clones.

The chain carries TRBV7-2 and TRBJ2-4, with D perhaps assigned TRBD1 or TRBD2 (5 bases each). Sequencing used non-Treg CD4+ T cells sorted from blood. The source is a human donor in good health. The CDR3 sequence: CASSRGVGDIQYF. CDR3 sequence (DNA): TGTGCCAGCAGCCGAGGGGTTGGGGACATTCAGTACTTC.